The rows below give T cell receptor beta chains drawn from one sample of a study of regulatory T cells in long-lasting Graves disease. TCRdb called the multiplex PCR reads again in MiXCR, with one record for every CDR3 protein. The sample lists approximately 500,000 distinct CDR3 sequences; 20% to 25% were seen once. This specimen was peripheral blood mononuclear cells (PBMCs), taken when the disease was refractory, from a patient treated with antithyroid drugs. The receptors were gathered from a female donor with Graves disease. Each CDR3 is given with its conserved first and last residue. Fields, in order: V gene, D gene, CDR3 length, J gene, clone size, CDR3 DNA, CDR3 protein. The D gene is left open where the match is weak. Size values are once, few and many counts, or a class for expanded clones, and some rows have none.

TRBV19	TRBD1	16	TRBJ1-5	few	TGTGCCAGTAGAACCGCGGACAGGGAGTTGACCCAGCCCCAGCATTTT	CASRTADRELTQPQHF
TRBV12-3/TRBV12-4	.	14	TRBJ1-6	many	TGTGCCAGCAGTTTCGAACACCGGGGGTCACCCCTCCACTTT	CASSFEHRGSPLHF
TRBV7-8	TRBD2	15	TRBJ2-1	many	TGTGCCAGCAGCTTCGGACTAGCGGTTAGCCCTGAGCAGTTCTTC	CASSFGLAVSPEQFF
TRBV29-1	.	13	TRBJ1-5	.	TGCAGCGTCGCTTGGGGGATGGATCAGCCCCAGCATTTT	CSVAWGMDQPQHF
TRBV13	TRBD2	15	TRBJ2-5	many	TGTGCCAGCAGCTTACGCGGGAGGCGTGAAGAGACCCAGTACTTC	CASSLRGRREETQYF
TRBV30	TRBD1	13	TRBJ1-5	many	TGTGCCTGGGCACAGGGGGCGCGGCAGCCCCAGCATTTT	CAWAQGARQPQHF
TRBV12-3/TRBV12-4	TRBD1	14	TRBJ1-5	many	TGTGCCAGCAGCCCGACAGGGAGGGCTCAGCCCCAGCATTTT	CASSPTGRAQPQHF
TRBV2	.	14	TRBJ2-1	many	TGTGCCAGCAGTCGGGCGAAAACCTACAATGAGCAGTTCTTC	CASSRAKTYNEQFF
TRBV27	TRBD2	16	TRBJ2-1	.	TGTGCCAGCAGTTTCTTTGGCGGGAGCCCCTACAATGAGCAGTTCTTC	CASSFFGGSPYNEQFF
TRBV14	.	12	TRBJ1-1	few	TGTGCCAGCAGCCAACAGTGGGGGGGAGCTTTCTTT	CASSQQWGGAFF
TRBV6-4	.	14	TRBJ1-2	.	TGTGCCAGCAGTGACTCGCCAGAGAGGAATGGCTACACCTTC	CASSDSPERNGYTF
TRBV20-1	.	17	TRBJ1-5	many	TGCAGTGCTAGAAAAGGAGGTGGGCAGGACCCAAATCAGCCCCAGCATTTT	CSARKGGGQDPNQPQHF
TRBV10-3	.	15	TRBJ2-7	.	TGTGCCATCAGGGTAGACAAGGAATTGGGCTACGAGCAGTACTTC	CAIRVDKELGYEQYF
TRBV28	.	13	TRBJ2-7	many	TGTGCCAGCCTTAATACAGGGCACTACGAGCAGTACTTC	CASLNTGHYEQYF
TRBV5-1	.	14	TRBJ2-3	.	TGCGCCAGCAGCTTGTGGAATCCGGGAGATACGCAGTATTTT	CASSLWNPGDTQYF
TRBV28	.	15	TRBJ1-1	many	TGTGCCAGCAGTTCGCCCGGGGGCATGAACACTGAAGCTTTCTTT	CASSSPGGMNTEAFF
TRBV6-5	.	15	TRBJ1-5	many	TGTGCCAGCAGTTACCTGGCCGGTAGCAATCAGCCCCAGCATTTT	CASSYLAGSNQPQHF
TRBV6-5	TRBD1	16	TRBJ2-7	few	TGTGCCAGCAGTTCCCCACTCGCTGGGACAGCTTACGAGCAGTACTTC	CASSSPLAGTAYEQYF
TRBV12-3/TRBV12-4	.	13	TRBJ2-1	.	TGTGCCAGCGGGGCCATGGGGCTCAATGAGCAGTTCTTC	CASGAMGLNEQFF
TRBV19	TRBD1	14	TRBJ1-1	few	TGTGCCAGTAGAGACAGGGGATGGCACACTGAAGCTTTCTTT	CASRDRGWHTEAFF
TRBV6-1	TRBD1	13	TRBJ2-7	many	TGTGCCAGTCCCGGGACAGAGAATTACGAGCAGTACTTC	CASPGTENYEQYF
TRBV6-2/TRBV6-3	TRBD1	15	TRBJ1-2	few	TGTGCCAGCAGTTACTACCGGGACAGTGACTATGGCTACACCTTC	CASSYYRDSDYGYTF
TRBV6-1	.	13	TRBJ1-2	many	TGTGCCAGCAGTGAAGCACAGAACTATGGCTACACCTTC	CASSEAQNYGYTF
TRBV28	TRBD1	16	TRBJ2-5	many	TGTGCCAGCAGCCAGGGGGCAGGGCGCAACCAAGAGACCCAGTACTTC	CASSQGAGRNQETQYF
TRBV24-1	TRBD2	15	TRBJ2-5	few	TGTGCCACCAGTGATTTAAGCGGGGGGGGGGAGACCCAGTACTTC	CATSDLSGGGETQYF
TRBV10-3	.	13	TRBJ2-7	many	TGTGCCAGTGCTGGGCAGAGCTCCTACGAGCAGTACTTC	CASAGQSSYEQYF
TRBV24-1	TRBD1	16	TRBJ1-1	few	TGTGCCACCAGTGATTCACAACAGGGGGCGGGCACTGAAGCTTTCTTT	CATSDSQQGAGTEAFF
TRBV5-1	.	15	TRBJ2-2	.	TGCGCCAGCAGCTCGGCCCTAGGTGGGGCTGGGGAGCTGTTTTTT	CASSSALGGAGELFF
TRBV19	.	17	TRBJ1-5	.	TGTGCCAGTAGAAGAGGTGCGGTCTCCCCAAGCAATCAGCCCCAGCATTTT	CASRRGAVSPSNQPQHF
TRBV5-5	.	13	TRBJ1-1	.	TGTGCCAGCAGCTTAAGGGGCGCCCCTGAAGCTTTCTTT	CASSLRGAPEAFF
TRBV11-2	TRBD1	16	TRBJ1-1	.	TGTGCCAGCAGCACGGGACAGACTATCCCGAACACTGAAGCTTTCTTT	CASSTGQTIPNTEAFF
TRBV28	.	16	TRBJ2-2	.	TGTGCCAGCATTCACGCCGGGGGCGGGAACACCGGGGAGCTGGTTTTT	CASIHAGGGNTGELVF
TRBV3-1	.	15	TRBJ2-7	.	TGTGCCAGCAGCCATTCTGGGGGGCCAGACTACGAGCAGTACTTC	CASSHSGGPDYEQYF
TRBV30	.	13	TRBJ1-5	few	TGTGCCTGGAGTGCCGGTCTGCAACAGCCCCAGCATTTT	CAWSAGLQQPQHF
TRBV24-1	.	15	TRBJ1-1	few	TGTGCCACCAGTGACTCCCGGGGGGGGAGCACTGAAGCTTTCTTT	CATSDSRGGSTEAFF
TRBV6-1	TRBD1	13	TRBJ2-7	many	TGTGCCAGCAAAAGACAGGGGTCGCACGAGCAGTACTTC	CASKRQGSHEQYF
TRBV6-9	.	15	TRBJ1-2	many	TGTGCCAGCAGTTACGGACTGATGAATAACTATGGCTACACCTTC	CASSYGLMNNYGYTF
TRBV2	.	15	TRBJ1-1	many	TGTGCCAGCAGTGAATTGCAGGGGAGGAACACTGAAGCTTTCTTT	CASSELQGRNTEAFF
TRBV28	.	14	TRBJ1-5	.	TGTGCCAGCAGTTTCCCGGGAGAGAATCAGCCCCAGCATTTT	CASSFPGENQPQHF
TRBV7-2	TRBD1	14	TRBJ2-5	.	TGTGCCAGCAGCCGAGGGGACAGGAAAGAGACCCAGTACTTC	CASSRGDRKETQYF